These T cell receptor beta chains were read from a single sample in a study of shared clonotypes between healthy human individuals. Profiled with immunoSEQ multiplex PCR; TCRdb holds only in-frame clones, not every one. Of under 650,000 clones in the sample, 90% to 97% are singletons; the top ten hold less than 0.06%. Sequencing was carried out using naive CD4+ T cells sorted from blood. The source is a young woman in good health. CDR3s include the opening cysteine and the closing phenylalanine or tryptophan. Fields, in order: J gene, clone size, D gene, V gene, CDR3 protein, CDR3 DNA. D genes are given only for firm matches. A clone size is listed for some rows: how often the clone was seen (once, few, many), or a class if it is expanded.

>TRBJ1-2|.|TRBD1|TRBV2
CASSGDRAVYGYTF
TGTGCCAGCAGTGGGGACAGGGCGGTCTATGGCTACACCTTC
>TRBJ2-3|.|TRBD2|TRBV7-9
CASSRRTRMDTQYF
TGTGCCAGCAGCCGGCGGACTAGAATGGATACGCAGTATTTT
>TRBJ2-3|.|.|TRBV11-3
CASSLSAEDTQYF
TGTGCCAGCAGCTTATCAGCGGAGGATACGCAGTATTTT
>TRBJ2-7|.|TRBD1|TRBV5-5
CASSRDSYEQYF
TGTGCCAGCAGCCGGGACAGCTACGAGCAGTACTTC
>TRBJ2-7|once|.|TRBV6-5
CASSYQDGTYEQYF
TGTGCCAGCAGTTATCAGGACGGGACCTACGAGCAGTACTTC
>TRBJ2-7|.|TRBD1|TRBV5-1
CASNDLTGAAGVQYF
TGCGCCAGCAACGACCTAACAGGGGCGGCCGGGGTGCAGTACTTC
>TRBJ2-2|.|.|TRBV14
CASSQVTGRAGELFF
TGTGCCAGCAGCCAAGTGACGGGAAGAGCCGGGGAGCTGTTTTTT
>TRBJ2-5|.|.|TRBV7-2
CASRLAGTPEETQYF
TGTGCCAGCAGACTGGCGGGGACACCTGAAGAGACCCAGTACTTC
>TRBJ2-3|.|.|TRBV5-1
CASSLDGREVGDTQYF
TGCGCCAGCAGCTTGGATGGCAGGGAGGTTGGGGATACGCAGTATTTT
>TRBJ2-5|.|.|TRBV19
CASSGGKETQYF
TGTGCCAGTAGTGGGGGGAAAGAGACCCAGTACTTC
>TRBJ2-1|.|.|TRBV10-3
CAIRRDSYNEQFF
TGTGCCATCAGACGGGACTCCTACAATGAGCAGTTCTTC
>TRBJ2-3|.|TRBD2|TRBV5-8
CASSASSGYPSTDTQYF
TGTGCCAGCAGCGCATCTAGCGGATATCCTAGCACAGATACGCAGTATTTT
>TRBJ2-3|.|.|TRBV5-1
CASRDTIRDTQYF
TGCGCCAGCAGAGACACAATTCGAGATACGCAGTATTTT
>TRBJ2-7|.|.|TRBV6-5
CASRPDYYAEQYF
TGTGCCAGCAGGCCGGACTACTACGCCGAGCAGTACTTC
>TRBJ1-3|.|.|TRBV27
CASSLRAGGPGNTIYF
TGTGCCAGCAGTTTACGGGCGGGGGGGCCTGGAAACACCATATATTTT
>TRBJ2-1|.|.|TRBV18
CASSGGRDNEQFF
TGTGCCAGCTCAGGGGGACGGGACAATGAGCAGTTCTTC
>TRBJ2-2|.|.|TRBV21-1
CASSKLGRVKSGELFF
TGTGCCAGCAGCAAACTGGGCAGGGTGAAATCCGGGGAGCTGTTTTTT